These 22 T cell receptor beta chains were all obtained from the same sample, sequenced in a study of blood T cell repertoires in COVID-19. The assay was immunoSEQ multiplex PCR, and TCRdb's table has in-frame clones only and misses some. The repertoire holds fewer than 35,000 clones, approximately 91% seen once, with 9.5% to 15% in the top ten. Source material: peripheral blood. All receptors come from a human donor in a cohort sampled during active COVID-19.

The chain carries TRBV4-1 and TRBJ2-5; weak D call: TRBD2 (6 bases). CDR1 and CDR2 from the germline V gene are MGHRA and YSYEKL. V lost 3 bases and J lost 4, with 9 bases in between. The CDR3 is 13 amino acids. The CDR3, as DNA: TGCGCCAGCAGCCAGTGGAGGGGAGAGACCCAGTACTTC. It yields the protein CASSQWRGETQYF.

The rearrangement uses TRBV5-6 and TRBJ1-2, with 9 bases identical to TRBD1. Germline lookup yields CDR1 SGHDT and CDR2 YYEEEE. V dropped 2 bases and J dropped 6; count of bases not matched to a gene: 8. The CDR3 is 15 residues long. In nucleotides, the CDR3 is TGTGCCAGCAGCTTCGACCGGACAGGGGTTGATGGCTACACCTTC. This encodes CASSFDRTGVDGYTF. Complete variable domain (other parts from reference TRBV5-6 and TRBJ1-2): DAGVTQSPTHLIKTRGQQVTLRCSPKSGHDTVSWYQQALGQGPQFIFQYYEEEERQRGNFPDRFSGHQFPNYSSELNVNALLLGDSALYLCASSFDRTGVDGYTFGSGTRLTVV.

This clone has just one count. The chain joins TRBV19 to TRBJ2-5, with TRBD1 identical over 7 bases. V shed 5 bases, J shed 9 bases, and the junction held 9 bases outside the gene matches. Looked up from germline, CDR1 is LNHDA and CDR2 is SQIVND (reference sequence). The CDR3 spans 13 residues. The CDR3 sequence is CASSPTGFYAQYF. CDR3 coding DNA: TGTGCCAGTAGTCCGACAGGGTTTTATGCCCAGTACTTC.

CDR3 residues: CASSSGVGSGNTIYF. The CDR3 region has the DNA TGTGCCAGCAGCTCCGGGGTCGGGTCGGGAAACACCATATATTTT. The chain is built from TRBV5-6 and TRBJ1-3; D call uncertain. The germline CDR1 and CDR2 sequences are SGHDT and YYEEEE. Trimming took 3 bases from V and 4 from J, leaving 14 bases between them. The length of the CDR3 is 15 residues.

The chain joins TRBV19 to TRBJ2-7, with 9 bases that match TRBD1. V shed 3 bases, J shed 2 bases, and the junction held 2 bases outside the gene matches. Germline assignment: CDR1 LNHDA and CDR2 SQIVND (reference sequence). CDR3 length: 14 residues. CDR3 sequence (DNA): TGTGCCAGTAGTATTGGGACAGGGACCTACGAGCAGTACTTC. Protein sequence: CASSIGTGTYEQYF.

CDR3 nucleotide sequence: TGCGCCAGCAGCCAAGCCCCTCAGACAGGATACGAGCAGTACTTC. This gives the protein CASSQAPQTGYEQYF. The chain recombines TRBV4-1 with TRBJ2-7, with TRBD1 as a possible D gene (6 bases). The CDR3 covers 15 residues. In germline, CDR1 is MGHRA, CDR2 YSYEKL. V was trimmed by 1 base and J by 4 bases, leaving 14 bases between them.

The V and J genes are TRBV19 and TRBJ1-2; no firm D call. V lost 7 bases, J lost 4 bases, and 16 bases lay in between. Germline V gene sequence: CDR1 LNHDA, CDR2 SQIVND (reference sequence). The length of the CDR3 is 14 residues. The CDR3 loop is CASIPDGRFYGYTF. DNA for the CDR3: TGTGCCAGTATCCCGGATGGCAGGTTCTATGGCTACACCTTC.

The V and J genes are TRBV21-1 and TRBJ2-1; the table assigns TRBD2, which was not confirmed against the DNA. TRBV21-1 is noted as a pseudogene. CDR3 length: 13 residues. The CDR3 region has the DNA TGTGCCAGCAGCAAAGCCGCGGGAACGAGGCAGTTCTTC. Protein product: CASSKAAGTRQFF.

This clone was observed a handful of times. The same CDR3 is also encoded by other DNA sequences in this sample. DNA for the CDR3: TGTGCCAGCTCGCTCTCTAGCGGGTCGAACACCGGGGAGCTGTTTTTT. Translation: CASSLSSGSNTGELFF. The chain links TRBV18 to TRBJ2-2; TRBD2 aligns across 8 bases. Germline lookup yields CDR1 KGHSH and CDR2 LQKENI. Losses at the gene ends were 6 bases for V and 0 bases for J; bases not matched to a gene: 6. This CDR3 is 16 amino acids long.

The J gene is TRBJ2-7, the V gene TRBV5-1; 13 bases align to TRBD2. The length of the CDR3 is 15 residues. V shed 0 bases, J shed 6 bases, and the junction held 3 bases outside the gene matches. The germline gives CDR1 SGHRS, CDR2 YFSETQ. The CDR3 DNA sequence: TGCGCCAGCAGCTTGGGACTAGCGGGAGGCGGCGAGCAGTACTTC. Translated, it gives CASSLGLAGGGEQYF.

CDR3 sequence (DNA): TGTGCCAGCAGTCCAAACCCCGGACACAGCTACGAGCAGTACTTC. This sequence encodes CASSPNPGHSYEQYF. The chain combines TRBV27 with TRBJ2-7, with D tentatively TRBD1 (5 bases). V dropped 5 bases and J dropped 3 bases, with 17 bases sitting between them. The CDR3 totals 15 residues. The germline V gene has CDR1 MNHEY and CDR2 SMNVEV (reference sequence).

The genes are TRBV30 and TRBJ2-3, with TRBD2 matching over 7 bases. The germline CDR1 and CDR2 sequences are GTSNPN and SVGIG (reference sequence). This CDR3 spans 15 amino acids. Unmatched junction bases numbered 11, after V lost 4 bases and J lost 4 bases. The CDR3 nucleotides are TGTGCCTGGAATCAAGCGGGGAGAGTCCCAGATACGCAGTATTTT. This codes for CAWNQAGRVPDTQYF.

This rearrangement joins TRBV18 to TRBJ2-1; TRBD2 agrees at 11 bases. This CDR3 spans 14 amino acids. Germline V gene sequence: CDR1 KGHSH, CDR2 LQKENI. V gave up 8 bases and J gave up 8 bases; unmatched junction bases: 8. The CDR3 region has the DNA TGTGCCAGCAAGACGACTAGCGGGATGTATGAGCAGTTCTTC. Encoded protein: CASKTTSGMYEQFF.

The V gene is TRBV5-1, the J gene TRBJ2-7; tentative D call: TRBD1 (5 bases). Germline V lookup: CDR1 SGHRS, CDR2 YFSETQ. Trimming pared 0 bases from V and 1 base from J, leaving 8 bases between. CDR3 size: 14 residues. The CDR3 loop is CASSLDGASYEQYF. The CDR3 nucleotides read TGCGCCAGCAGCTTGGATGGGGCTTCCTACGAGCAGTACTTC.

The chain is built from TRBV3-1 (or the pseudogene TRBV3-2) and TRBJ1-1; D unresolved. Trimming removed 1 base from V and 1 base from J, with 7 bases in between. The CDR3 loop spans 14 amino acids. CDR1 is LGHDT, CDR2 YNNKEL, per germline (reference sequence). The CDR3 DNA follows: TGTGCCAGCAGCCAAGGTAGCAGGAACACTGAAGCTTTCTTT. It codes for CASSQGSRNTEAFF.

This chain uses TRBV19 with TRBJ2-5, with 7 bases aligning to TRBD2. Trimming cost V 7 bases and J 5 bases; bases outside gene matches: 7. The CDR3 runs 13 residues. CDR1 and CDR2 from the germline V gene are LNHDA and SQIVND (reference sequence). The chain's CDR3 is CASKGREGETQYF. The CDR3, as DNA: TGTGCCAGTAAAGGCAGGGAGGGCGAGACCCAGTACTTC.

The chain joins TRBV27 to TRBJ1-2; D is possibly TRBD1 (6 bases). From germline, CDR1 is MNHEY and CDR2 SMNVEV (reference sequence). V lost 6 bases, J lost 3 bases, and 11 bases lay in between. The CDR3 consists of 13 residues. The CDR3: CASSPTGYYGYTF. The CDR3 DNA follows: TGTGCCAGCAGCCCGACAGGTTACTATGGCTACACCTTC.

V usage is TRBV30 and J usage is TRBJ2-7; the D gene is possibly TRBD1 (5 bases). Per the germline V gene, CDR1 is GTSNPN and CDR2 is SVGIG (reference sequence). This CDR3 region has 15 residues. Trimming pared 2 bases from V and 0 bases from J, leaving 14 bases between. CDR3 amino acids: CAWSPGHSSSYEQYF. The CDR3 nucleotides read TGTGCCTGGAGTCCAGGACATTCGAGCTCCTACGAGCAGTACTTC. Full variable domain (missing parts from reference TRBV30 and TRBJ2-7): SQTIHQWPATLVQPVGSPLSLECTVEGTSNPNLYWYRQAAGRGLQLLFYSVGIGQISSEVPQNLSASRPQDRQFILSSKKLLLSDSGFYLCAWSPGHSSSYEQYFGPGTRLTVT.

The chain's CDR3 is CASSLAARQYTDTQYF. CDR3 nucleotide sequence: TGCGCCAGCAGCTTGGCCGCCAGGCAATACACAGATACGCAGTATTTT. The V and J genes are TRBV5-1 and TRBJ2-3; no clear D. Trimming took off 0 bases at V and 2 bases at J, with 13 bases between the two ends. CDR3 size: 16 residues. Germline CDR1 SGHRS, CDR2 YFSETQ.

This chain links TRBV7-2 with TRBJ2-7, with TRBD1 identical over 7 bases. The CDR3 has 12 residues. CDR1 is SGHTA, CDR2 FQGNSA, per germline. Trimming cost V 5 bases and J 6 bases; bases outside gene matches: 4. The CDR3 DNA reads TGTGCCAGCAGCCAGACAGGGCCCGAGCAGTACTTC. Protein product: CASSQTGPEQYF.

This chain connects TRBV5-1 to TRBJ1-1; 8 nucleotides agree with TRBD1. Trimming took 2 bases from V and 1 from J; bases not matched to a gene: 4. Germline CDR1 SGHRS, CDR2 YFSETQ. CDR3 length: 15 amino acids. For the CDR3, the DNA is TGCGCCAGCAGCTTCACAGGGACAGGGAACACTGAAGCTTTCTTT. This encodes CASSFTGTGNTEAFF. Full variable domain (missing parts from reference TRBV5-1 and TRBJ1-1): KAGVTQTPRYLIKTRGQQVTLSCSPISGHRSVSWYQQTPGQGLQFLFEYFSETQRNKGNFPGRFSGRQFSNSRSEMNVSTLELGDSALYLCASSFTGTGNTEAFFGQGTRLTVV.

The V gene is TRBV5-6, the J gene TRBJ2-7; possibly TRBD2 for D (5 bases). The V end lost 0 bases, the J end lost 4 bases, and 8 bases lay between the germline ends. The germline V gene encodes CDR1 SGHDT and CDR2 YYEEEE. The CDR3 loop spans 13 amino acids. The CDR3 region has the DNA TGTGCCAGCAGCTTGGGCAGCGGTTACGAGCAGTACTTC. Its translation is CASSLGSGYEQYF.